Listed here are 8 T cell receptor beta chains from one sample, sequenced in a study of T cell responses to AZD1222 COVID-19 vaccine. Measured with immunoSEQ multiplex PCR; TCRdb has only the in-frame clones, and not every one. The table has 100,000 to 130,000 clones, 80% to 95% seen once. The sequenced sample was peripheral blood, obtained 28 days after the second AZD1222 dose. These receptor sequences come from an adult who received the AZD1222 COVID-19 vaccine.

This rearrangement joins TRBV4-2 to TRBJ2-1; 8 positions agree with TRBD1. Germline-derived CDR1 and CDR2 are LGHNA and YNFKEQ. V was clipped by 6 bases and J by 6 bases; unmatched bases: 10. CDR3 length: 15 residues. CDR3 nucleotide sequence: TGTGCCAGCAGAGGGACAGGCCGAAGTTCCAATGAGCAGTTCTTC. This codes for CASRGTGRSSNEQFF.

CDR3 sequence (DNA): TGTGCCAGCAGCTTATTGGGCCCCCGGAGGGACGACAATGAGCAGTTCTTC. Translation gives CASSLLGPRRDDNEQFF. This sequence joins TRBV7-2 and TRBJ2-1; tentatively, D is TRBD2 (6 bases). The ends were cut back, 2 bases at V and 5 bases at J, with 19 bases in the middle. CDR3 size: 17 residues. Germline CDR1 reads SGHTA; CDR2 reads FQGNSA.

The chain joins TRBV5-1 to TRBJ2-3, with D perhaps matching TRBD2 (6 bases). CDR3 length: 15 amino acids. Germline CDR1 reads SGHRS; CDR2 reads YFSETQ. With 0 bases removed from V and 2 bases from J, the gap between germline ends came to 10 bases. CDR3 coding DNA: TGCGCCAGCAGCTTGGATGGCGGGGTCACAGATACGCAGTATTTT. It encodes CASSLDGGVTDTQYF.

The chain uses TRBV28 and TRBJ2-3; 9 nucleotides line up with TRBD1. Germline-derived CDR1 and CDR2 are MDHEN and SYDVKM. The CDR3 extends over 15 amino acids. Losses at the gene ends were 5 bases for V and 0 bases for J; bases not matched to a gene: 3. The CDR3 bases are TGTGCCAGCAGTGGGGACAGGGCGAGCACAGATACGCAGTATTTT. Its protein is CASSGDRASTDTQYF.

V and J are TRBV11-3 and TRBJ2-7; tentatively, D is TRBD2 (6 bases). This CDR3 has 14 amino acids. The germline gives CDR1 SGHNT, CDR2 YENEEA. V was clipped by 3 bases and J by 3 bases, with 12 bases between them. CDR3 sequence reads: CASSFGGMNYEQYF. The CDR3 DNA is TGTGCCAGCAGCTTTGGAGGGATGAACTACGAGCAGTACTTC. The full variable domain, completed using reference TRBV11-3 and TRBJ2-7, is EAGVVQSPRYKIIEKKQPVAFWCNPISGHNTLYWYLQNLGQGPELLIRYENEEAVDDSQLPKDRFSAERLKGVDSTLKIQPAELGDSAVYLCASSFGGMNYEQYFGPGTRLTVT.

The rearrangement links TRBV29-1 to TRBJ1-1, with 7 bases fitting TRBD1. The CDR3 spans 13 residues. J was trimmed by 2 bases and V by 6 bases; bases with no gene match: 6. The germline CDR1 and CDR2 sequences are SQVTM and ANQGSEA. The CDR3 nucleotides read TGCAGCGTCGTGACAGGGAGAAACACTGAAGCTTTCTTT. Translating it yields CSVVTGRNTEAFF.

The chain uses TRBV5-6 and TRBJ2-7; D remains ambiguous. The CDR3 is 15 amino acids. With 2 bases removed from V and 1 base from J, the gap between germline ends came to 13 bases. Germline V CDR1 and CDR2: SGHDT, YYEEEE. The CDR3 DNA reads TGTGCCAGCAGCTTATCTTATGGCCCTTCCTACGAGCAGTACTTC. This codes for CASSLSYGPSYEQYF.

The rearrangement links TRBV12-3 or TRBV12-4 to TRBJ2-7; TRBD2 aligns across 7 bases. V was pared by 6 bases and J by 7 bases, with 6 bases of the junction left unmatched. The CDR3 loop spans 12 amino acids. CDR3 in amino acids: CASRGEGLEQYF. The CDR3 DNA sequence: TGTGCCAGCAGGGGGGAGGGCTTGGAGCAGTACTTC.